This T cell receptor (beta chain) was captured in a study of monozygotic twins with inflammatory bowel disease (dated by TCRdb to the late 2010s). About the investigation overall: A total of 28 monozygotic twin pairs were included in the full study, comprising nine German pairs (four IBD-concordant, five IBD-discordant) and 19 IBD-discordant Danish pairs. Each individual had, on average, about 151 000 unique TCRalpha sequences and 181 000 unique TCRbeta sequences available for analysis. The search for disease-associated traits relied mainly on comparing, within discordant pairs, IBD patients with their genetically identical healthy co-twins.

To note about this clonotype: Its target antigen remains unknown.

The protocol used for the library was 5' RACE. Each TCR library was prepared from 3,500 to 4,500 ng of total RNA. cDNA was synthesized with SMARTScribe reverse transcriptase in eight separate reactions per sample. During cDNA synthesis, template switching was used to introduce unique molecular identifiers that contained a 6-nucleotide sample barcode. Two nested PCRs of about 16 and 10 cycles amplified the TCRalpha and TCRbeta cDNA, and bead purification followed each PCR. Before amplification, the cDNA was treated with uracil DNA-glycosylase and purified using the QIAquick PCR purification kit. In the second PCR, Illumina TruSeq-compatible adapters and sample-specific barcodes were added. TapeStation and Qubit were used to check library quality and concentration, and 4 to 6 ng of each library went into the pool. Sequencing of the pooled libraries was done on an Illumina HiSeq2500 single-index Rapid Run using custom sequencing primers and 2 x 100 bp reads. Per the original workflow: PCR and sequencing errors were corrected by UMI-based consensus assembly using MiGEC version 1.2.6. MiXCR version 2.1.1 handled V(D)J alignment, clonotype assembly and CDR3 extraction. Gene usage, clonotype sharing and MAIT/NKT TCR abundance were normalised by analysing the top 1000, 10 000 and 20 000 clonotypes per sample. After downsampling to 27 000 UMIs, diversity was calculated as the inverse Simpson index using the vegan R package. Statistical testing used paired Mann-Whitney U tests on the discordant twin pairs and applied Benjamini-Hochberg correction for multiple testing. Each entry corresponds to one CDR3 protein sequence from reads that TCRdb reprocessed, and DNA is not given. The V and J calls shown here were made by TCRdb, not taken from the authors' results. This sample's clone table shows around 230,000 distinct CDR3 sequences. The ten largest clones represent 1.5% to 2% of the sample.

Findings and caveats that apply to the study as a whole: No difference in repertoire similarity was observed between concordant and discordant twins, possibly owing to limited statistical power. IBD patients had lower TCRbeta repertoire diversity, measured by the inverse Simpson index, than their healthy co-twins. Because patients were on differing immunosuppressive treatments, the repertoires may have picked up extra background noise and inter-individual variability. IBD patients shared fewer clonotypes with other individuals than healthy twins did, most markedly in patients showing signs of disease activity. No single strong signal or clonotype linked to IBD turned up in the results, so the idea that one exists was not supported. Different T cell subtypes could not be distinguished in the analysis.

From each donor, a roughly 2.5 ml peripheral blood sample was collected into PAXgene tubes and stored at -80 degrees C. Without T cell sorting, total RNA was isolated from whole blood using the PAXgene blood miRNA kit on an automated QIAcube. Deep TCRalpha and TCRbeta repertoire profiling with unique molecular barcoding was performed on peripheral blood of monozygotic twin pairs concordant or discordant for inflammatory bowel disease. Smoking habits were recorded for all twin pairs, and each individual was classified as a current, former or never smoker. The sample was blood. This clonotype was sampled from a human donor with ulcerative colitis or Crohn's disease, or a healthy co-twin of an affected twin (not recorded which).

The CDR3 is CAMRPEGAIYGYTF. The chain employs TRBV10-3 and TRBJ1-2; TCRdb's D gene call, TRBD1, goes unchecked for lack of DNA. The CDR3 contains 14 residues, cysteine and phenylalanine counted. No DNA has been recorded. As encoded in the germline V gene, CDR1 is ENHRY while CDR2 is SYGVKD.